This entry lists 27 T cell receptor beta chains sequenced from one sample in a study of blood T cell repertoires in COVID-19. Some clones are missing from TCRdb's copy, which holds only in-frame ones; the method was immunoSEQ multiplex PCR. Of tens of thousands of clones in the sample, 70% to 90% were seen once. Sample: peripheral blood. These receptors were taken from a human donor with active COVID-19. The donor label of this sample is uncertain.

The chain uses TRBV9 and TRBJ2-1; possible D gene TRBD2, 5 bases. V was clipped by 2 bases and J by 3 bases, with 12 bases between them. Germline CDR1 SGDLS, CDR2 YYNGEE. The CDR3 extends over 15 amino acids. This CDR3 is CASSVTAEFYNEQFF. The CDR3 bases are TGTGCCAGCAGCGTTACAGCGGAGTTCTACAATGAGCAGTTCTTC.

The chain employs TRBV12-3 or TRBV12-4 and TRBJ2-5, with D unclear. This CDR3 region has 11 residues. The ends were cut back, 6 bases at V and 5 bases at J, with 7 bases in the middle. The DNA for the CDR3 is TGTGCCAGCAGCCCCCTTGAGACCCAGTACTTC. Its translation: CASSPLETQYF.

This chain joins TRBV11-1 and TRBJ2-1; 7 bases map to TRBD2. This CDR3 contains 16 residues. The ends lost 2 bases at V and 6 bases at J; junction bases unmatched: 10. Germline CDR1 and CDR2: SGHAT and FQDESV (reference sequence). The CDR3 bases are TGTGCCAGCAGCTTATCCCCTGAGCGGGGCCTCAATGAGCAGTTCTTC. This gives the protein CASSLSPERGLNEQFF.

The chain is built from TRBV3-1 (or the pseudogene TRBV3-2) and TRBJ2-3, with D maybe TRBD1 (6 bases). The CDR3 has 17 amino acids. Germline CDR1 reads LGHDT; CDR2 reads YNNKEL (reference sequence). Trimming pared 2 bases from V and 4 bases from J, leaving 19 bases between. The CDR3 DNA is TGTGCCAGCAGCCAACAGGGACCTGGGACATCTGCAGATACGCAGTATTTT. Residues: CASSQQGPGTSADTQYF.

The CDR3 sequence: CASSLRELYEQYF. The CDR3 region has the DNA TGTGCCAGCAGCTTACGGGAACTCTACGAGCAGTACTTC. The chain links TRBV5-5 to TRBJ2-7; a possible D gene is TRBD2 (5 bases). Trimming stripped 2 bases from V and 3 bases from J, with 9 bases between. The germline CDR1 and CDR2 sequences are SGHKS and YYEKEE (reference sequence). The CDR3 covers 13 residues.

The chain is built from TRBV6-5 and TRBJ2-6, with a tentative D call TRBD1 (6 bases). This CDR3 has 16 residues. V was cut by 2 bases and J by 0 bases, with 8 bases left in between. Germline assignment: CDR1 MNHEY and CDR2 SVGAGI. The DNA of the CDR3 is TGTGCCAGCAGTTACGGACAGATCTCTGGGGCCAACGTCCTGACTTTC. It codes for CASSYGQISGANVLTF.

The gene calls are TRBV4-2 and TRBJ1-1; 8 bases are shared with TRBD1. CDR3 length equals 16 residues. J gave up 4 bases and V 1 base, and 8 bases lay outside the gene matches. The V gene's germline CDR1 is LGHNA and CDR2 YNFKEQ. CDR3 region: CASSQGGQQGGTEAFF. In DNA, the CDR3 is TGTGCCAGCAGCCAAGGAGGGCAACAGGGGGGCACTGAAGCTTTCTTT.

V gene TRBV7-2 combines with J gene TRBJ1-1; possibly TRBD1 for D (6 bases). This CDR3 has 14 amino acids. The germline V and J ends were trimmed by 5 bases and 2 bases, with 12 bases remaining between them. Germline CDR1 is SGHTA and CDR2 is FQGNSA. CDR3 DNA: TGTGCCAGCAGCCAAGGACAGATTAACACTGAAGCTTTCTTT. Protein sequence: CASSQGQINTEAFF.

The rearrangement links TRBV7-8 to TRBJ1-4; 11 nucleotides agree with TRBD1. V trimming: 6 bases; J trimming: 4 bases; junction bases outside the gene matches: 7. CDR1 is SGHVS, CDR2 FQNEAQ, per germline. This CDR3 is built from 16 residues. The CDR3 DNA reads TGTGCCAGCAGTTCGGACAGGGGGCGTCTTAATGAAAAACTGTTTTTT. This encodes CASSSDRGRLNEKLFF.

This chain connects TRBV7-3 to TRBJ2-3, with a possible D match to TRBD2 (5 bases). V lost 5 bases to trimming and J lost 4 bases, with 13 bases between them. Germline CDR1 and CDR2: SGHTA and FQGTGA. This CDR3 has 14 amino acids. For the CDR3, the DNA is TGTGCCAGCAGCCCAACTGGAGGATCAGATACGCAGTATTTT. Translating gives CASSPTGGSDTQYF.

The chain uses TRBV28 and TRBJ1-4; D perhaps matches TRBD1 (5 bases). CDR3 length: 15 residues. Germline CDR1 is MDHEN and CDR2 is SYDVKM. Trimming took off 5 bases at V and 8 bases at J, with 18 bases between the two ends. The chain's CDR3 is CASSPMGGSREKLFF. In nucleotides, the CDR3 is TGTGCCAGCAGTCCAATGGGGGGGAGTCGGGAAAAACTGTTTTTT.

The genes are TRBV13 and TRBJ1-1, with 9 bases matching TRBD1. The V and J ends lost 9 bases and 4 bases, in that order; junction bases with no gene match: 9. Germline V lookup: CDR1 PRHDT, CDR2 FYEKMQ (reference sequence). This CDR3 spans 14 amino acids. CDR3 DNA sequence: TGTGCCAGTTACAGGGGGCAAAGGAGCACTGAAGCTTTCTTT. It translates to CASYRGQRSTEAFF. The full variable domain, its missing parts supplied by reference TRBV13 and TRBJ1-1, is AAGVIQSPRHLIKEKRETATLKCYPIPRHDTVYWYQQGPGQDPQFLISFYEKMQSDKGSIPDRFSAQQFSDYHSELNMSSLELGDSALYFCASYRGQRSTEAFFGQGTRLTVV.

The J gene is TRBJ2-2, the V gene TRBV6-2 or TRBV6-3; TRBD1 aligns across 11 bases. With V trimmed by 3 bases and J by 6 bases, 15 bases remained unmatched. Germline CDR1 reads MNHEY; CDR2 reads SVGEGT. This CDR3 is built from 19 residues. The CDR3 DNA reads TGTGCCAGCAGTTATTCGGACAGGGGGCTTAGGTATTTTGCCGGGGAGCTGTTTTTT. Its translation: CASSYSDRGLRYFAGELFF.

The CDR3 is CSVGRGDYNEQFF. CDR3 bases: TGCAGCGTTGGGAGAGGAGACTACAATGAGCAGTTCTTC. The J gene is TRBJ2-1, the V gene TRBV29-1; D is unclear. The CDR3 covers 13 residues. Germline CDR1 is SQVTM and CDR2 is ANQGSEA. The germline V and J ends were trimmed by 4 bases and 3 bases, with 10 bases remaining between them.

CDR3 bases: TGTGCCACCAGCAGAGACAAGCGGGAGGTGCCCAACATTCAGTACTTC. Residues: CATSRDKREVPNIQYF. This chain uses TRBV15 with TRBJ2-4; 9 bases are a match to TRBD2. This CDR3 comprises 16 residues. V was pared by 0 bases and J by 7 bases, with 7 bases of the junction left unmatched. Germline V CDR1 and CDR2: LNHNV, YYDKDF (reference sequence).

The CDR3 here is CASSYKRGGNSSYEQYF. The CDR3, as DNA: TGTGCCAGCAGCTATAAACGGGGCGGGAACTCCTCCTACGAGCAGTACTTC. The rearrangement links TRBV11-2 to TRBJ2-7, with a possible D match to TRBD2 (6 bases). V was cut by 4 bases and J by 0 bases, with 19 bases left in between. The CDR3 has 17 amino acids. Germline V gene lookup returns CDR1 SGHAT and CDR2 FQNNGV.

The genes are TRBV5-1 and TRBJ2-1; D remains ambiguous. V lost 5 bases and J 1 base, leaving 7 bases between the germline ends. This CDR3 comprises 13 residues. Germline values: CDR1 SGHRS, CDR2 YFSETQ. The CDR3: CASRRDSYNEQFF. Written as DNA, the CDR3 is TGCGCCAGCAGACGCGATTCCTACAATGAGCAGTTCTTC.

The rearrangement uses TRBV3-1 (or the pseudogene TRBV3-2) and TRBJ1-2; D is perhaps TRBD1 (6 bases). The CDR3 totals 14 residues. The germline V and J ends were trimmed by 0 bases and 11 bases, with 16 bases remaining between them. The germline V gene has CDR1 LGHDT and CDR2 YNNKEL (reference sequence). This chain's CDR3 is CASSQEGGALGYTF. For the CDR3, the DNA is TGTGCCAGCAGCCAAGAAGGGGGAGCCCTGGGGTACACCTTC.

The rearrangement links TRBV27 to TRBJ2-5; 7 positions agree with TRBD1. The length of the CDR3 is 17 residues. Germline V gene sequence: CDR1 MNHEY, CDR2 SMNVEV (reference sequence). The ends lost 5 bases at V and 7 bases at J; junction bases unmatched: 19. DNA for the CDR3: TGTGCCAGCAGTCCCCAAGGGGACAGAATCTCCCAGCGGACCCAGTACTTC. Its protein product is CASSPQGDRISQRTQYF.

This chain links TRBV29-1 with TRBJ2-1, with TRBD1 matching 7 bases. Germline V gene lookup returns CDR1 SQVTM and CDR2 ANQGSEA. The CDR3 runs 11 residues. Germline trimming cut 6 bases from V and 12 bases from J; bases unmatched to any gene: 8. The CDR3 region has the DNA TGCAGCGTCGAGAGATCAGGGGGGCAGTTCTTC. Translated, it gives CSVERSGGQFF.

The DNA of the CDR3 is TGTGCCAGTAGCCATCCCGGGACAGGGGACGGGGAGCTGTTTTTT. Translating it yields CASSHPGTGDGELFF. The chain has TRBV19 and TRBJ2-2; 10 bases align to TRBD1. CDR1 is LNHDA and CDR2 is SQIVND in the germline V gene (reference sequence). Losses at the gene ends were 6 bases for V and 7 bases for J; bases not matched to a gene: 8. This CDR3 contains 15 residues.

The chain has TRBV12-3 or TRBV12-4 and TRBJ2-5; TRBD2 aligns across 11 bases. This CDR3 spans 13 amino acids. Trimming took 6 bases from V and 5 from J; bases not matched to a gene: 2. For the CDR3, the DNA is TGTGCCAGCAGCTGGACTAGCGGGGAGACCCAGTACTTC. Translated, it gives CASSWTSGETQYF.

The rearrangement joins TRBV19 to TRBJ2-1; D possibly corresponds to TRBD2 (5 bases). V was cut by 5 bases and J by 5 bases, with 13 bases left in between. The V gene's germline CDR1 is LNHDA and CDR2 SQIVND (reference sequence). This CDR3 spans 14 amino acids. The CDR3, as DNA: TGTGCCAGTAGTCGAGGGAAGGTAAACAATGAGCAGTTCTTC. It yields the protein CASSRGKVNNEQFF.

CDR3 sequence (DNA): TGTGCCAGCAGCTTAAATCAGTTAATGAACACTGAAGCTTTCTTT. Translated, it gives CASSLNQLMNTEAFF. J is TRBJ1-1 and V is TRBV7-3; no reliable D call. V was clipped by 1 base and J by 0 bases, with 9 bases between them. The length of the CDR3 is 15 residues. The germline CDR1 and CDR2 sequences are SGHTA and FQGTGA.

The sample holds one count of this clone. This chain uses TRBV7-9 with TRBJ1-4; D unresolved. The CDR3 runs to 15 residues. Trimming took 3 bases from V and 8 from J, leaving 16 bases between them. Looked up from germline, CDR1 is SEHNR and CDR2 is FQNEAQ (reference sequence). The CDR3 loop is CASSLKKNTAEKLFF. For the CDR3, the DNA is TGTGCCAGCAGCTTGAAGAAAAACACCGCCGAAAAACTGTTTTTT.

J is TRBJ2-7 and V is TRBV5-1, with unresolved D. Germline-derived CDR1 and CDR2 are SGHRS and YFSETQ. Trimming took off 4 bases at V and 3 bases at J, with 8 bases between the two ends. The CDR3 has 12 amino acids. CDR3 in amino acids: CASSPPDYEQYF. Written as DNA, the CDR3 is TGCGCCAGCAGCCCCCCAGACTACGAGCAGTACTTC.

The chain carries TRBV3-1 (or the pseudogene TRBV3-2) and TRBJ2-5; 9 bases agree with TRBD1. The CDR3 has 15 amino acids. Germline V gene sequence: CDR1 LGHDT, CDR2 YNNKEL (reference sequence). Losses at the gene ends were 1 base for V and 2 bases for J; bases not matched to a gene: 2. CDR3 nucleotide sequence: TGTGCCAGCAGCCAAGCGACAGGGGGTCAAGAGACCCAGTACTTC. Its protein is CASSQATGGQETQYF.